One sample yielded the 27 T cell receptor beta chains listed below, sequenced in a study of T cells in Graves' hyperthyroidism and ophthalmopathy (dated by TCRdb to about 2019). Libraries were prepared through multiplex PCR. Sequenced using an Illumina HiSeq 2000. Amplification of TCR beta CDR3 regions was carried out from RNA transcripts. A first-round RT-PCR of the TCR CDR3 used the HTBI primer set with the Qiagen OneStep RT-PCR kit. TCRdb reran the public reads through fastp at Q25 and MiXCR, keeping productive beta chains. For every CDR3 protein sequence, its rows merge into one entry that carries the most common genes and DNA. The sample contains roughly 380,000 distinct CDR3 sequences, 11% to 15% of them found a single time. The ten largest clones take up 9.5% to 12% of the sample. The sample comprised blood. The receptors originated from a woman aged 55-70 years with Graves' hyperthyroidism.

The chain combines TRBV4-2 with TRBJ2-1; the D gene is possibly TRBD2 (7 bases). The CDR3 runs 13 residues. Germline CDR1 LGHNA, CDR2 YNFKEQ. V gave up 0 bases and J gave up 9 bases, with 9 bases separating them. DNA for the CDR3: TGTGCCAGCAGCCAAGAGAGGGGGGGTGAGCAGTTCTTC. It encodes CASSQERGGEQFF.

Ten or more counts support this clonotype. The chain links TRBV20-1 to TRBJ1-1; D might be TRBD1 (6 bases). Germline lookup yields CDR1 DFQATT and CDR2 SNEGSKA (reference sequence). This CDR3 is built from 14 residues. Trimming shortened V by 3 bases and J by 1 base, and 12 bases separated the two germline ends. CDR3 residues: CSASVIGGNTEAFF. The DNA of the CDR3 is TGCAGTGCTAGTGTAATAGGGGGGAACACTGAAGCTTTCTTT.

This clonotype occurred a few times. The CDR3 protein is CASSPPQGSTYNEQFF. CDR3 DNA sequence: TGTGCCAGCTCACCACCCCAGGGGTCGACCTACAATGAGCAGTTCTTC. The V gene is TRBV18, the J gene TRBJ2-1; perhaps TRBD1 as D (6 bases). This CDR3 is 16 amino acids long. V was trimmed by 0 bases and J by 2 bases, leaving 11 bases between them. The V gene's germline CDR1 is KGHSH and CDR2 LQKENI.

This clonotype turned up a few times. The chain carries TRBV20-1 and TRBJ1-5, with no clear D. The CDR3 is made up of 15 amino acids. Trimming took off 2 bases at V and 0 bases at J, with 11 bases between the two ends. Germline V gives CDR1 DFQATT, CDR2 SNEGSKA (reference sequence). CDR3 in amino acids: CSARIGPYSNQPQHF. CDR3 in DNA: TGCAGTGCTAGAATTGGGCCTTATAGCAATCAGCCCCAGCATTTT.

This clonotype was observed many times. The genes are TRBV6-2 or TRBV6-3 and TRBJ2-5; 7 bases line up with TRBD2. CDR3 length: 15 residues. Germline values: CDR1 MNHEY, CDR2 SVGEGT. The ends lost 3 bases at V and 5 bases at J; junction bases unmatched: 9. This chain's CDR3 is CASSYLAEGRETQYF. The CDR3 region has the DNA TGTGCCAGCAGTTATCTAGCGGAGGGGCGCGAGACCCAGTACTTC.

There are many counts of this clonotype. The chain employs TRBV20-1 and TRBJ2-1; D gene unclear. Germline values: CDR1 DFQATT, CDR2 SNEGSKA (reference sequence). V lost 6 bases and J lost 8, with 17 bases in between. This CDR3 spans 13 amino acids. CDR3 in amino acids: CSASSRPMDEQFF. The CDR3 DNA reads TGCAGTGCGAGTTCCCGCCCAATGGATGAGCAGTTCTTC.

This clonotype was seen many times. CDR3 amino acids: CATSDQKETQYF. DNA of the CDR3: TGTGCCACCAGTGACCAAAAAGAGACCCAGTACTTC. This rearrangement joins TRBV24-1 to TRBJ2-5, with no clear D. Germline CDR1 and CDR2: KGHDR and SFDVKD. The CDR3 is made up of 12 amino acids. V was cut by 4 bases and J by 3 bases, with 5 bases left in between.

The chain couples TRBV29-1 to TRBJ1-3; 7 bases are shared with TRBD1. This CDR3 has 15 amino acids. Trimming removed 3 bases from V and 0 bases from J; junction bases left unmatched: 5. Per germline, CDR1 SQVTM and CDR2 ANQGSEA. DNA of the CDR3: TGCAGCGTTGACACCCGGGACAGCTCTGGAAACACCATATATTTT. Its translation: CSVDTRDSSGNTIYF. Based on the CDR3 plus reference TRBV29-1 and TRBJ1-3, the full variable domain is SAVISQKPSRDICQRGTSLTIQCQVDSQVTMMFWYRQQPGQSLTLIATANQGSEATYESGFVIDKFPISRPNLTFSTLTVSNMSPEDSSIYLCSVDTRDSSGNTIYFGEGSWLTVV.

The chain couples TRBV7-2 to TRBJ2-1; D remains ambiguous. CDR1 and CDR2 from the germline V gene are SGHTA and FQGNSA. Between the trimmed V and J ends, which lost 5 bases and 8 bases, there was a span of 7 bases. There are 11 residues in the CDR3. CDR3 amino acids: CASSGRYEQFF. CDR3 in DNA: TGTGCCAGCAGCGGACGATATGAGCAGTTCTTC.

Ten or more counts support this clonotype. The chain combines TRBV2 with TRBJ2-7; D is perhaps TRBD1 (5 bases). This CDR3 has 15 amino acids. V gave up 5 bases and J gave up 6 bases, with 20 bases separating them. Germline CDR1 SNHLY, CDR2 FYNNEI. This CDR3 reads CASSTQVDDTGEQYF. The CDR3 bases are TGTGCCAGCAGTACCCAGGTGGACGATACAGGCGAGCAGTACTTC.

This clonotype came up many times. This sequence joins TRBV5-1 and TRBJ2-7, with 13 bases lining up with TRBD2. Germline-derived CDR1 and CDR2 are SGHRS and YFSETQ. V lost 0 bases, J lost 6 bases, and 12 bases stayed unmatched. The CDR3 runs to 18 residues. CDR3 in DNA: TGCGCCAGCAGCTTGGGAGTAAGGACTAGCGGGAGAAGGTCCGAGCAGTACTTC. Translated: CASSLGVRTSGRRSEQYF. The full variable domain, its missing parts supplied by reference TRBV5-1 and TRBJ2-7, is KAGVTQTPRYLIKTRGQQVTLSCSPISGHRSVSWYQQTPGQGLQFLFEYFSETQRNKGNFPGRFSGRQFSNSRSEMNVSTLELGDSALYLCASSLGVRTSGRRSEQYFGPGTRLTVT.

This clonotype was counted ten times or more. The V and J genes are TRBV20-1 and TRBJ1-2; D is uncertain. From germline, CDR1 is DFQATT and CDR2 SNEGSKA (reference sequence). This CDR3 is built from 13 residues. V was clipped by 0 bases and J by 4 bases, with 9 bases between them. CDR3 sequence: CSARDREGYGYTF. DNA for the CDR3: TGCAGTGCTAGAGATAGGGAGGGCTATGGCTACACCTTC.

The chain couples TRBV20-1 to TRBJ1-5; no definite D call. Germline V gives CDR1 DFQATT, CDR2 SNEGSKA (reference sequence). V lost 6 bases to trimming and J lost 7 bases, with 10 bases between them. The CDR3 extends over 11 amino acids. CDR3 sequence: CSAEGGQPQHF. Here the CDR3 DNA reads TGCAGTGCGGAGGGTGGGCAGCCCCAGCATTTT.

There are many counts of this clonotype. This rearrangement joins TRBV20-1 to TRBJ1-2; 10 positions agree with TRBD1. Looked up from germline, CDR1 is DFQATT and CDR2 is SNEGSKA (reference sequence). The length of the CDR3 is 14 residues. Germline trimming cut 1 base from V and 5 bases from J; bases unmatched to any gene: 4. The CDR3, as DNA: TGCAGTGCTAGAGCCAGACAGGGGGCTTATGGCTACACCTTC. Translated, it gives CSARARQGAYGYTF.

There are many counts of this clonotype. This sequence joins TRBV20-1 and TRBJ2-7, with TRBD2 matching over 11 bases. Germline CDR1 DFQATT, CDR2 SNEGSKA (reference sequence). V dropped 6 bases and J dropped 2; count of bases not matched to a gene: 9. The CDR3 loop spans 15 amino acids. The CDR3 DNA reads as TGCAGTGCCTCACTAGCGGGAGTTGACCCCTACGAGCAGTACTTC. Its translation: CSASLAGVDPYEQYF.

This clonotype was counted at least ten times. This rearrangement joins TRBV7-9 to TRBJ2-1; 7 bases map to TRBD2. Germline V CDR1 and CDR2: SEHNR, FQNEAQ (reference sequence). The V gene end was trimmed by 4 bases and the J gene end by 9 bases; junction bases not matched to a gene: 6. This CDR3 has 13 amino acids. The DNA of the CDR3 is TGTGCCAGCAGCTACCTAGCTAGCGGTGAGCAGTTCTTC. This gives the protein CASSYLASGEQFF.

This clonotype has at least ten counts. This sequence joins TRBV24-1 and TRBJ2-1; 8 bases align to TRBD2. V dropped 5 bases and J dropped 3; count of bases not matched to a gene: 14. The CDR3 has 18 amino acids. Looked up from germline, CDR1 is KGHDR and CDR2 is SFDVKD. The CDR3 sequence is CATSAGGLVRRDYNEQFF. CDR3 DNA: TGTGCCACCAGTGCTGGGGGACTAGTTAGGAGGGACTACAATGAGCAGTTCTTC.

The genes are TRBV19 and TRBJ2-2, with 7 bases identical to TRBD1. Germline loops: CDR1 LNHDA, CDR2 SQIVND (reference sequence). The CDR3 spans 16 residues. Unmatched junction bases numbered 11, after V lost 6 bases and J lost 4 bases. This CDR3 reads CASREEGAKSTGELFF. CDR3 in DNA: TGTGCCAGTAGGGAAGAGGGGGCTAAGTCCACCGGGGAGCTGTTTTTT. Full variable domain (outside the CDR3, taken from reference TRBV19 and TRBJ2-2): DGGITQSPKYLFRKEGQNVTLSCEQNLNHDAMYWYRQDPGQGLRLIYYSQIVNDFQKGDIAEGYSVSREKKESFPLTVTSAQKNPTAFYLCASREEGAKSTGELFFGEGSRLTVL.

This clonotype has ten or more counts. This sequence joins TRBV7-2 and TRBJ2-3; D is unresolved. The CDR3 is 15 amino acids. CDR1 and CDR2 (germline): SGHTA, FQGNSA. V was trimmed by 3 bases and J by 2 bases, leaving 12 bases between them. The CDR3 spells CASSFSSLYTDTQYF. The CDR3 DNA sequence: TGTGCCAGCAGCTTTTCCTCCCTTTACACAGATACGCAGTATTTT. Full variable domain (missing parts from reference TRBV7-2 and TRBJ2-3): GAGVSQSPSNKVTEKGKDVELRCDPISGHTALYWYRQSLGQGLEFLIYFQGNSAPDKSGLPSDRFSAERTGGSVSTLTIQRTQQEDSAVYLCASSFSSLYTDTQYFGPGTRLTVL.

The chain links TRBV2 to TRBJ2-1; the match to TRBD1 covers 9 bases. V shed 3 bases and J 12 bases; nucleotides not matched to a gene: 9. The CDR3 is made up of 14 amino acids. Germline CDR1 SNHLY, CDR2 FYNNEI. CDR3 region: CASSDVTGGVAQFF. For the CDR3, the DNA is TGTGCCAGCAGTGACGTGACAGGGGGTGTCGCGCAGTTCTTC. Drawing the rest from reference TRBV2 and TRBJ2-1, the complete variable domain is EPEVTQTPSHQVTQMGQEVILRCVPISNHLYFYWYRQILGQKVEFLVSFYNNEISEKSEIFDDQFSVERPDGSNFTLKIRSTKLEDSAMYFCASSDVTGGVAQFFGPGTRLTVL.

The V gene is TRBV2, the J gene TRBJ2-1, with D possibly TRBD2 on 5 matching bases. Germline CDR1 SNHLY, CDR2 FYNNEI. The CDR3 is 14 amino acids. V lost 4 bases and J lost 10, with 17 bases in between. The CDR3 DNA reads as TGTGCCAGCAGTGCCGAACCAGCGGAAGTGGAGCAGTTCTTC. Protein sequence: CASSAEPAEVEQFF.

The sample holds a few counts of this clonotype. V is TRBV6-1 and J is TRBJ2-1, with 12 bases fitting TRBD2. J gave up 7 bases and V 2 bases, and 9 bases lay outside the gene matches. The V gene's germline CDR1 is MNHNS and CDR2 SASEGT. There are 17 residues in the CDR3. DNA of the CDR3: TGTGCCAGCAGTGAACCCTGGCTAGCGGGAGGGTCGAATGAGCAGTTCTTC. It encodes CASSEPWLAGGSNEQFF.

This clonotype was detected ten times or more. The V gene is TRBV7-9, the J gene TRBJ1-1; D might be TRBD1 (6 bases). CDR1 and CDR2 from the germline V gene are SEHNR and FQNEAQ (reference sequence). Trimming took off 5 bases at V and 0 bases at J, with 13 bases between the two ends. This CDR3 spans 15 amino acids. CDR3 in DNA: TGTGCCAGCAGCCCCAAGGGGGTCATGAACACTGAAGCTTTCTTT. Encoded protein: CASSPKGVMNTEAFF.

The CDR3 protein is CSARDRSSGRTDTQYF. As DNA, the CDR3 is TGCAGTGCTAGAGATAGGTCTAGCGGGCGCACAGATACGCAGTATTTT. The chain has TRBV20-1 and TRBJ2-3, with TRBD2 matching over 8 bases. The CDR3 is 16 residues long. The germline V gene encodes CDR1 DFQATT and CDR2 SNEGSKA (reference sequence). Trimming at V came to 0 bases and at J to 1 base, leaving 6 bases not matched to a gene.

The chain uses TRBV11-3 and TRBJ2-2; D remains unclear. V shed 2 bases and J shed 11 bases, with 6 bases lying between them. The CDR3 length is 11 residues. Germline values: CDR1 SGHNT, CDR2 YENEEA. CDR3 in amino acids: CASSLPRELFF. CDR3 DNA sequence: TGTGCCAGCAGCTTACCCAGAGAGCTGTTTTTT.

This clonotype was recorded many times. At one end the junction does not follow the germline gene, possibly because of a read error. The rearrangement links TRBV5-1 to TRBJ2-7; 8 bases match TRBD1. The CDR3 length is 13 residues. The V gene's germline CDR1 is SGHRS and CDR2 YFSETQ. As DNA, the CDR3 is TGTGCCAGCAGTTTCGACAGGGGCTACGAGCAGTACTTC. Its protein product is CASSFDRGYEQYF.

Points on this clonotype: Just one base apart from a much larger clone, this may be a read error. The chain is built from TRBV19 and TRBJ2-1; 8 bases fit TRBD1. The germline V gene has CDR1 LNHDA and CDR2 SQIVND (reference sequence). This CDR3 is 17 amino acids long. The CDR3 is CASSTPPGQGLYNGQFF. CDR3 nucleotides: TGTGCCAGTAGTACGCCACCAGGACAGGGTCTTTACAATGGGCAGTTCTTC. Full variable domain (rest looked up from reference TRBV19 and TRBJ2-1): DGGITQSPKYLFRKEGQNVTLSCEQNLNHDAMYWYRQDPGQGLRLIYYSQIVNDFQKGDIAEGYSVSREKKESFPLTVTSAQKNPTAFYLCASSTPPGQGLYNGQFFGPGTRLTVL.